Below are 27 T cell receptor beta chains sequenced from a single sample in a study of blood T cell repertoires in COVID-19. Using immunoSEQ multiplex PCR, the repertoire was profiled, and TCRdb retains in-frame clones only, with some absent. The sample lists about 140,000 clones, 80% to 90% occurring once. The sequencing input was peripheral blood. These receptors were obtained from a man aged 55 to 70 with active or convalescent COVID-19.

The table lists this clone with a few counts. This sequence joins TRBV29-1 and TRBJ2-2, with TRBD1 identical over 7 bases. V trimming: 6 bases; J trimming: 6 bases; junction bases outside the gene matches: 7. The CDR3 has 13 residues. The germline CDR1 and CDR2 sequences are SQVTM and ANQGSEA. This CDR3 is CSVARGLAGELFF. The CDR3 coding sequence is TGCAGCGTCGCCAGGGGGTTGGCCGGGGAGCTGTTTTTT.

The chain carries TRBV25-1 and TRBJ2-3; 11 nucleotides align to TRBD1. CDR1 and CDR2 (germline): MGHDK, SYGVNS. V trimming: 4 bases; J trimming: 3 bases; junction bases outside the gene matches: 3. The CDR3 sequence is 15 residues long. Written as DNA, the CDR3 is TGTGCCAGCAGTGCGGACAGGGGGCCTACAGATACGCAGTATTTT. Protein: CASSADRGPTDTQYF.

This chain joins TRBV6-5 and TRBJ2-7, with D possibly being TRBD1 (7 bases). The V and J ends lost 6 bases and 4 bases respectively, with 16 bases between them. Germline lookup yields CDR1 MNHEY and CDR2 SVGAGI. The CDR3 covers 14 residues. In DNA, the CDR3 is TGTGCCAGCAGCCCCAGGGGGGCGGGATACGAGCAGTACTTC. It translates to CASSPRGAGYEQYF.

This clone was seen more than once but under ten times. The chain employs TRBV29-1 and TRBJ1-1; the match to TRBD1 covers 9 bases. CDR3 length: 13 residues. V gave up 7 bases and J gave up 3 bases; unmatched junction bases: 6. Germline V gives CDR1 SQVTM, CDR2 ANQGSEA. The CDR3 DNA reads as TGCAGCGCCCGGACAGGGGCCTACACTGAAGCTTTCTTT. This codes for CSARTGAYTEAFF. Drawing the rest from reference TRBV29-1 and TRBJ1-1, the complete variable domain is SAVISQKPSRDICQRGTSLTIQCQVDSQVTMMFWYRQQPGQSLTLIATANQGSEATYESGFVIDKFPISRPNLTFSTLTVSNMSPEDSSIYLCSARTGAYTEAFFGQGTRLTVV.

The V call is TRBV19, the J call TRBJ2-7; TRBD1 matches 9 bases. The trim removed 5 bases at V and 5 bases at J, leaving 7 bases unmatched. The CDR3 extends over 14 amino acids. The germline V gene encodes CDR1 LNHDA and CDR2 SQIVND (reference sequence). The DNA of the CDR3 is TGTGCCAGTAGTTCCGACAGGGGGTTTGACGAGCAGTACTTC. This encodes CASSSDRGFDEQYF.

Concerning this clone itself: At one of its ends the junction is not consistent with the germline gene, which may arise from a read error. V usage is TRBV3-1 (or the pseudogene TRBV3-2) and J usage is TRBJ2-7, with TRBD2 identical over 8 bases. Germline CDR1 is LGHDT and CDR2 is YNNKEL (reference sequence). The CDR3 spans 12 residues. The DNA of the CDR3 is TGTGCCAGCAGCCTAAGCAGGGGACTAGAAACGTTC. This codes for CASSLSRGLETF.

CDR3 residues: CASSLGGVNANEQFF. The DNA of the CDR3 is TGTGCCAGCAGTTTGGGCGGGGTCAACGCCAATGAGCAGTTCTTC. The genes are TRBV28 and TRBJ2-1; a possible D gene is TRBD2 (6 bases). The V end was cut by 3 bases, the J end by 6 bases, with 15 bases between. The CDR3 is 15 amino acids. Germline CDR1 reads MDHEN; CDR2 reads SYDVKM. Supplemented by reference TRBV28 and TRBJ2-1, the full variable domain reads DVKVTQSSRYLVKRTGEKVFLECVQDMDHENMFWYRQDPGLGLRLIYFSYDVKMKEKGDIPEGYSVSREKKERFSLILESASTNQTSMYLCASSLGGVNANEQFFGPGTRLTVL.

J is TRBJ2-5 and V is TRBV7-2; TRBD2 aligns across 9 bases. CDR1 and CDR2 (germline): SGHTA, FQGNSA. V lost 5 bases, J lost 5 bases, and 3 bases stayed unmatched. The CDR3 spans 13 residues. The CDR3 spells CASSRTSVETQYF. The CDR3 DNA follows: TGTGCCAGCAGCCGGACTAGCGTGGAGACCCAGTACTTC.

The genes are TRBV7-9 and TRBJ1-1; D is undetermined. Germline V gene sequence: CDR1 SEHNR, CDR2 FQNEAQ (reference sequence). V dropped 3 bases and J dropped 0 bases, with 8 bases sitting between them. The CDR3 contains 14 residues. The CDR3 loop reads CASSFASLNTEAFF. In DNA form, the CDR3 reads TGTGCCAGCAGCTTCGCCAGTTTGAACACTGAAGCTTTCTTT.

V gene TRBV6-5 combines with J gene TRBJ1-1; D perhaps matches TRBD1 (5 bases). The CDR3 covers 13 residues. Germline V gene data show CDR1 as MNHEY and CDR2 as SVGAGI. Trimming took off 6 bases at V and 5 bases at J, with 13 bases between the two ends. Here the CDR3 reads CASRGGVMTEAFF. CDR3 in DNA: TGTGCCAGCAGGGGGGGGGTGATGACTGAAGCTTTCTTT.

This chain links TRBV11-2 with TRBJ2-6; tentative D call: TRBD1 (5 bases). The CDR3 has 14 amino acids. In germline, CDR1 is SGHAT, CDR2 FQNNGV. Trimming shortened V by 7 bases and J by 0 bases, and 7 bases separated the two germline ends. The CDR3 protein is CASIQGSGANVLTF. The CDR3 region has the DNA TGTGCCAGCATCCAGGGCTCTGGGGCCAACGTCCTGACTTTC.

The rearrangement uses TRBV7-8 and TRBJ1-6, with a weak D call TRBD1 (6 bases). This CDR3 spans 15 amino acids. The ends were cut back, 0 bases at V and 4 bases at J, with 7 bases in the middle. Germline V gene data show CDR1 as SGHVS and CDR2 as FQNEAQ. The CDR3, as DNA: TGTGCCAGCAGCTTAGCCACAGGGTATAATTCACCCCTCCACTTT. Residues: CASSLATGYNSPLHF.

This clone appeared a single time. The chain combines TRBV18 with TRBJ2-5, with TRBD2 matching over 12 bases. With 5 bases clipped from V and 0 bases from J, the junction kept 16 bases outside the gene matches. CDR3 size: 20 residues. In germline, CDR1 is KGHSH, CDR2 LQKENI. CDR3 sequence reads: CASSSFPGLAGPRYQETQYF. The CDR3 bases are TGTGCCAGCTCATCCTTCCCTGGACTAGCGGGACCGAGATACCAAGAGACCCAGTACTTC. Variable domain in full (rest from reference TRBV18 and TRBJ2-5): NAGVMQNPRHLVRRRGQEARLRCSPMKGHSHVYWYRQLPEEGLKFMVYLQKENIIDESGMPKERFSAEFPKEGPSILRIQQVVRGDSAAYFCASSSFPGLAGPRYQETQYFGPGTRLLVL.

V and J are TRBV28 and TRBJ2-1, with a tentative D call TRBD2 (5 bases). V was pared by 6 bases and J by 4 bases, with 13 bases between. CDR1 and CDR2 (germline): MDHEN, SYDVKM. The CDR3 sequence is 14 residues long. The CDR3 DNA reads TGTGCCAGCAGACTAGGTGGCACGTACAATGAGCAGTTCTTC. Protein sequence: CASRLGGTYNEQFF. The variable domain in full, completed from reference TRBV28 and TRBJ2-1, reads DVKVTQSSRYLVKRTGEKVFLECVQDMDHENMFWYRQDPGLGLRLIYFSYDVKMKEKGDIPEGYSVSREKKERFSLILESASTNQTSMYLCASRLGGTYNEQFFGPGTRLTVL.

The V gene is TRBV6-5, the J gene TRBJ2-7; 12 bases align to TRBD1. V was clipped by 7 bases and J by 5 bases; unmatched bases: 9. Germline loops: CDR1 MNHEY, CDR2 SVGAGI. The CDR3 spans 15 residues. CDR3 sequence (DNA): TGTGCCAGCACTTCCGTGGGACAGGGGGCGGACGAGCAGTACTTC. It codes for CASTSVGQGADEQYF.

The rearrangement links TRBV5-5 to TRBJ1-5; perhaps TRBD1 as D (6 bases). The germline V gene encodes CDR1 SGHKS and CDR2 YYEKEE (reference sequence). The CDR3 is 15 amino acids. V gave up 5 bases and J gave up 1 base, with 13 bases separating them. Written as DNA, the CDR3 is TGTGCCAGCAGTTCGGTGCAGGGGAGCAATCAGCCCCAGCATTTT. Its translation: CASSSVQGSNQPQHF.

The rearrangement uses TRBV29-1 and TRBJ2-6, with unresolved D. Germline loops: CDR1 SQVTM, CDR2 ANQGSEA. The CDR3 has 13 residues. Trimming took off 3 bases at V and 1 base at J, with 4 bases between the two ends. CDR3 in amino acids: CSVDPSGANVLTF. CDR3 sequence (DNA): TGCAGCGTTGACCCTTCTGGGGCCAACGTCCTGACTTTC.

The chain combines TRBV5-6 with TRBJ2-2; perhaps TRBD2 as D (5 bases). This CDR3 spans 16 amino acids. V lost 0 bases and J 3 bases, leaving 12 bases between the germline ends. The germline V gene encodes CDR1 SGHDT and CDR2 YYEEEE. The CDR3 protein is CASSLVGGGHTGELFF. The CDR3 nucleotides read TGTGCCAGCAGCTTGGTTGGCGGAGGTCACACCGGGGAGCTGTTTTTT.

CDR3 sequence: CASSLKMVAGHNEQYF. DNA for the CDR3: TGTGCCAGCAGTTTAAAAATGGTAGCGGGACACAACGAGCAGTACTTC. The rearrangement uses TRBV27 and TRBJ2-7, with 8 bases matching TRBD2. Per germline, CDR1 MNHEY and CDR2 SMNVEV (reference sequence). Trimming took 2 bases from V and 5 from J; bases not matched to a gene: 11. CDR3 length: 16 residues.

The chain uses TRBV5-4 and TRBJ2-3; no clear D. This CDR3 has 13 amino acids. The V end was cut by 3 bases, the J end by 7 bases, with 12 bases between. Germline-derived CDR1 and CDR2 are SGHNT and YYREEE (reference sequence). The CDR3 sequence is CASSSTDSNTQYF. The CDR3, as DNA: TGTGCCAGCAGCTCGACCGACTCTAATACGCAGTATTTT.

The V gene is TRBV12-3 or TRBV12-4, the J gene TRBJ1-5, with 10 bases lining up with TRBD1. The CDR3 spans 11 residues. Losses at the gene ends were 4 bases for V and 14 bases for J; bases not matched to a gene: 2. CDR3 sequence: CASSSGTGEHF. As DNA, the CDR3 is TGTGCCAGCAGTTCGGGGACAGGGGAGCATTTT.

A note on this clone: At one boundary the junction diverges from the germline segment, which might be a read error. This chain uses TRBV27 with TRBJ2-1, with 7 bases fitting TRBD1. The CDR3 spans 14 residues. Germline-derived CDR1 and CDR2 are MNHEY and SMNVEV (reference sequence). In DNA form, the CDR3 reads TGTGCCAGCAGTTCTCCGGGACAGAGGAGCAGTTCGATCTTC. Translating it yields CASSSPGQRSSSIF.

The V gene is TRBV7-2, the J gene TRBJ1-6; the D is unclear. Trimming removed 1 base at V and 0 bases at J, with 4 bases between. Per germline, CDR1 SGHTA and CDR2 FQGNSA. The CDR3 contains 15 residues. The CDR3 bases are TGTGCCAGCAGCTTAGGGAGCTCCTATAATTCACCCCTCCACTTT. Translating it yields CASSLGSSYNSPLHF.

The J gene is TRBJ2-4, the V gene TRBV7-2, with D maybe TRBD1 (5 bases). CDR3 size: 14 residues. The germline V gene has CDR1 SGHTA and CDR2 FQGNSA. V was clipped by 1 base and J by 9 bases, with 13 bases between them. The CDR3 DNA follows: TGTGCCAGCAGCTTAGAAAGGGGTGCAAGCATTCAGTACTTC. This translates into CASSLERGASIQYF.

The genes are TRBV24-1 and TRBJ2-7; maybe TRBD1 (5 bases). Germline CDR1 reads KGHDR; CDR2 reads SFDVKD. This CDR3 spans 14 amino acids. V lost 2 bases and J 2 bases, leaving 9 bases between the germline ends. In DNA form, the CDR3 reads TGTGCCACCAGTGATTCCAGGGTTCCCTACGAGCAGTACTTC. Protein sequence: CATSDSRVPYEQYF.

The V gene is TRBV5-6, the J gene TRBJ2-2, with D possibly matching TRBD2 (7 bases). The CDR3 extends over 16 amino acids. The V end was cut by 2 bases, the J end by 2 bases, with 13 bases between. Looked up from germline, CDR1 is SGHDT and CDR2 is YYEEEE. This CDR3 reads CASSFMGGRNTGELFF. The CDR3 DNA reads TGTGCCAGCAGCTTTATGGGGGGGCGAAACACCGGGGAGCTGTTTTTT. Combining the CDR3 with reference TRBV5-6 and TRBJ2-2 gives the whole variable domain DAGVTQSPTHLIKTRGQQVTLRCSPKSGHDTVSWYQQALGQGPQFIFQYYEEEERQRGNFPDRFSGHQFPNYSSELNVNALLLGDSALYLCASSFMGGRNTGELFFGEGSRLTVL.

V is TRBV18 and J is TRBJ1-4; TRBD1 agrees at 7 bases. In germline, CDR1 is KGHSH, CDR2 LQKENI. V trimming: 6 bases; J trimming: 4 bases; junction bases outside the gene matches: 5. The CDR3 is 14 amino acids. Written as DNA, the CDR3 is TGTGCCAGCTCCAAGGGACAGAATAATGAAAAACTGTTTTTT. It specifies CASSKGQNNEKLFF.